Listed here are 5 T cell receptor beta chains from one sample, sequenced in a study of OX40 agonist ivuxolimab in advanced cancers. TCRdb's table, derived via immunoSEQ multiplex PCR, lists solely in-frame clones and lacks some. The repertoire has tens of thousands of clones, around 81% of them found once; the top ten carry about a third. Material: CD4+ or CD8+ T cells sorted from blood, obtained in a trial of the OX40 agonist ivuxolimab. Every receptor here comes from an adult with an advanced solid tumor such as melanoma, head and neck, liver or kidney cancer.

CDR3 in amino acids: CASSLGYGTGNYEQYF. The CDR3 coding sequence is TGTGCCAGCAGCTTAGGATATGGGACAGGGAATTACGAGCAGTACTTC. The genes are TRBV7-6 and TRBJ2-7; 9 bases are a match to TRBD1. The CDR3 contains 16 residues. V trimming: 1 base; J trimming: 4 bases; junction bases outside the gene matches: 8. CDR1 is SGHVS and CDR2 is FNYEAQ in the germline V gene.

The CDR3 DNA follows: TGTGCCAGCAGCGCCGTAGGCGGGGAAACCGACATTCAGTACTTC. Its protein is CASSAVGGETDIQYF. V gene TRBV9 combines with J gene TRBJ2-4; maybe TRBD2 (6 bases). This CDR3 spans 15 amino acids. The germline V gene has CDR1 SGDLS and CDR2 YYNGEE. V dropped 3 bases and J dropped 8 bases, with 18 bases sitting between them.

The chain carries TRBV7-9 and TRBJ2-5; D unresolved. The germline V and J ends were trimmed by 1 base and 0 bases, with 9 bases remaining between them. Germline assignment: CDR1 SEHNR and CDR2 FQNEAQ (reference sequence). This CDR3 has 15 amino acids. The CDR3 here is CASSLVSSYQETQYF. The CDR3 coding sequence is TGTGCCAGCAGCTTAGTTTCTAGTTACCAAGAGACCCAGTACTTC.

This clone was counted between two and nine times. This rearrangement joins TRBV5-1 to TRBJ2-1; 7 bases align to TRBD2. Losses at the gene ends were 2 bases for V and 7 bases for J; bases not matched to a gene: 12. Germline V gene lookup returns CDR1 SGHRS and CDR2 YFSETQ. This CDR3 has 16 amino acids. DNA of the CDR3: TGCGCCAGCAGCTTACCCGGGGGAGGGCCGCTTAATGAGCAGTTCTTC. Residues: CASSLPGGGPLNEQFF.

This rearrangement joins TRBV10-2 to TRBJ2-7; D not certain. Germline-derived CDR1 and CDR2 are WSHSY and SAAADI. V lost 3 bases and J 2 bases, leaving 5 bases between the germline ends. CDR3 length: 12 amino acids. CDR3 in DNA: TGCGCCAGCAGTGATTCCCCCTACGAGCAGTACTTC. This codes for CASSDSPYEQYF.